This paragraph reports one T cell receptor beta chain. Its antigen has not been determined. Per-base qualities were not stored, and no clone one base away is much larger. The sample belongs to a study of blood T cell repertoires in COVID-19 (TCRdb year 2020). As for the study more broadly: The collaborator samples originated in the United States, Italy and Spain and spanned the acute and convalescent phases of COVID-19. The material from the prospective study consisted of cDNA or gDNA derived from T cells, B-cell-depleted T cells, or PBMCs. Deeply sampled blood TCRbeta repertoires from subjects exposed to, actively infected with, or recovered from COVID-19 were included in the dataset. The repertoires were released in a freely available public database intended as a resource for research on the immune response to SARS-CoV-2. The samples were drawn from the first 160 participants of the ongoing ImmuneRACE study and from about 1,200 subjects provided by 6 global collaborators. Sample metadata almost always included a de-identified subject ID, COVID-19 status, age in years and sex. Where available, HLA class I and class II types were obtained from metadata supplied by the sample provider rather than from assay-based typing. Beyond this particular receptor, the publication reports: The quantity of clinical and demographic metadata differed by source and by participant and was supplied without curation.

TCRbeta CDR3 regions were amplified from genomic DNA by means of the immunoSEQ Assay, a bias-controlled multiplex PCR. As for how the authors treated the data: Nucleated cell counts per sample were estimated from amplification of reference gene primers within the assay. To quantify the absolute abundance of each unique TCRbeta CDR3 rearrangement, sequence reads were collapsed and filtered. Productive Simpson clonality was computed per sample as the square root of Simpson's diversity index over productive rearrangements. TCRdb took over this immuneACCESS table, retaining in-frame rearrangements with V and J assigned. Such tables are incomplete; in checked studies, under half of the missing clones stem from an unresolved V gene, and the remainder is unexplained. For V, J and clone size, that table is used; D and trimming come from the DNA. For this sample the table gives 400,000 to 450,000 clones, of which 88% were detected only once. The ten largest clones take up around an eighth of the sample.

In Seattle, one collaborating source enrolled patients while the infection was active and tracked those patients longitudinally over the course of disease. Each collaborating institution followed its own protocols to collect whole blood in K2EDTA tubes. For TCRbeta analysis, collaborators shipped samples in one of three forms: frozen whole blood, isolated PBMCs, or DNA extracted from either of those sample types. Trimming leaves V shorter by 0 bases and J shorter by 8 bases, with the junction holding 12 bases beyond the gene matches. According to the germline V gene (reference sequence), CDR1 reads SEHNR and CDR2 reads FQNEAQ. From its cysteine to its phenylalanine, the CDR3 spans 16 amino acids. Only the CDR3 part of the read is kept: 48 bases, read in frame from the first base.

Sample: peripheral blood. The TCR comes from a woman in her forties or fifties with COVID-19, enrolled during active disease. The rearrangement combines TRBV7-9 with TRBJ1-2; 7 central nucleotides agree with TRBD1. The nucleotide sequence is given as TGTGCCAGCAGCTTAGCGAGGGACAGAGGACCAGGAGGCTACACCTTC. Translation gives CASSLARDRGPGGYTF.